The 10 T cell receptor beta chains in this list originate from one sample, sequenced in a study of blood T cell repertoires in COVID-19. TCRdb's table, derived via immunoSEQ multiplex PCR, lists solely in-frame clones and lacks some. The profile covers 120,000 or so clones, with 65% to 80% appearing a single time and about 6.6% taken by the ten largest. Sequenced: peripheral blood. The source is a man aged 65 to 79 with acute or convalescent COVID-19.

V is TRBV5-8 and J is TRBJ1-5, with unresolved D. CDR1 and CDR2 (germline): SGHTS, YDEGEE. The length of the CDR3 is 13 residues. V lost 4 bases to trimming and J lost 6 bases, with 11 bases between them. The CDR3, as DNA: TGTGCCAGCAGCAGAGGGTATAGTCAGCCCCAGCATTTT. This sequence encodes CASSRGYSQPQHF.

This clone is a singleton in its sample. The chain has TRBV29-1 and TRBJ2-3, with D possibly being TRBD2 (6 bases). Per the germline V gene, CDR1 is SQVTM and CDR2 is ANQGSEA. Trimming took off 7 bases at V and 0 bases at J, with 11 bases between the two ends. CDR3 length: 13 residues. DNA for the CDR3: TGCAGCGCGCAGGCGGGAAGCACAGATACGCAGTATTTT. It codes for CSAQAGSTDTQYF.

The genes are TRBV28 and TRBJ1-2; 8 nucleotides agree with TRBD1. The V segment lost 5 bases and the J segment 7 bases; nucleotides outside the gene matches: 9. The CDR3 sequence is 14 residues long. Germline-derived CDR1 and CDR2 are MDHEN and SYDVKM. CDR3 nucleotide sequence: TGTGCCAGCAGTCGACGCGACAGGGGATCTGGCTACACCTTC. Amino acids: CASSRRDRGSGYTF.

The V call is TRBV6-6, the J call TRBJ2-1; 12 nucleotides agree with TRBD2. Per the germline V gene, CDR1 is MNHNY and CDR2 is SVGAGI (reference sequence). The CDR3 is 15 residues long. The junction had 8 bases not matched to a gene; V was cut back by 6 bases and J by 8 bases. For the CDR3, the DNA is TGTGCCAGCAGCCTGATCCTAGCGGGGGGGCATGAGCAGTTCTTC. Translating gives CASSLILAGGHEQFF.

This sequence joins TRBV7-8 and TRBJ2-3; 10 nucleotides match TRBD2. There are 16 residues in the CDR3. CDR1 and CDR2 (germline): SGHVS, FQNEAQ. V shed 4 bases, J shed 2 bases, and the junction held 6 bases outside the gene matches. The CDR3 DNA reads as TGTGCCAGCAGCTCCTTACTAGCGGGGTACACAGATACGCAGTATTTT. This encodes CASSSLLAGYTDTQYF.

Here the CDR3 DNA reads TGCGCCAGCAGCCCTGGGCTCGGCACAGATACGCAGTATTTT. It specifies CASSPGLGTDTQYF. This chain joins TRBV5-1 and TRBJ2-3; D is undetermined. CDR3 length: 14 amino acids. V was cut by 4 bases and J by 1 base, with 10 bases left in between. Germline V gene lookup returns CDR1 SGHRS and CDR2 YFSETQ.

The rearrangement joins TRBV27 to TRBJ2-5; the match to TRBD2 covers 11 bases. With 5 bases clipped from V and 3 bases from J, the junction kept 11 bases outside the gene matches. Germline CDR1 is MNHEY and CDR2 is SMNVEV (reference sequence). The CDR3 is 17 amino acids. The CDR3 nucleotides are TGTGCCAGCAGTAACATCGGGACTAGCGGCTATAAAGAGACCCAGTACTTC. Its translation is CASSNIGTSGYKETQYF.

CDR3 protein: CASSLAQGRETQYF. The CDR3 bases are TGCGCCAGCAGCTTGGCACAGGGTCGTGAGACCCAGTACTTC. The gene calls are TRBV5-1 and TRBJ2-5, with D possibly matching TRBD1 (6 bases). The germline gives CDR1 SGHRS, CDR2 YFSETQ. V was trimmed by 0 bases and J by 5 bases, leaving 11 bases between them. The CDR3 sequence is 14 residues long.

This chain links TRBV5-1 with TRBJ2-1; D is perhaps TRBD1 (6 bases). Per germline, CDR1 SGHRS and CDR2 YFSETQ. Trimming stripped 0 bases from V and 1 base from J, with 14 bases between. The CDR3 runs to 17 residues. The CDR3 protein is CASSLVPGVVSYNEQFF. The DNA for the CDR3 is TGCGCCAGCAGCTTGGTCCCAGGGGTCGTGTCCTACAATGAGCAGTTCTTC.

The V call is TRBV5-4, the J call TRBJ2-3; D is unresolved. V lost 0 bases, J lost 0 bases, and 8 bases lay in between. Germline assignment: CDR1 SGHNT and CDR2 YYREEE (reference sequence). The CDR3 covers 15 residues. The DNA of the CDR3 is TGTGCCAGCAGCTTGGATGGCGGAAGCACAGATACGCAGTATTTT. Translated: CASSLDGGSTDTQYF.